This T cell receptor (beta chain) was documented in a study of identical twins. Findings and limits, study-wide: Carriage of fewer insertions was seen in abundant cord blood beta clonotypes, whereas memory repertoires showed none.

In TCRdb, the 5' RACE reads were re-called with MiXCR into one record per CDR3 protein. Seen here are roughly 700,000 distinct CDR3 sequences, around 8.3% observed once, and the top ten hold 0.75% to 1%. CDR3 length: 15 amino acids. The junction had 5 bases not matched to a gene; V was cut back by 2 bases and J by 5 bases. The germline CDR1 and CDR2 sequences are SGHTA and FQGTGA. This clonotype was seen at least ten times. The target antigen is unknown. The sample was also linked to a second study, of yellow fever vaccine responses in identical twins.

The TCR originated in a woman aged 18-29 years in good health. This chain links TRBV7-3 with TRBJ2-1, with 8 nucleotides matching TRBD2. The source material was PBMCs. The CDR3 DNA reads TGTGCCAGCAGCTTAGATAGCGGGGCTAACAATGAGCAGTTCTTC. Translated, it gives CASSLDSGANNEQFF.